Sequencing of this T cell receptor beta chain was carried out in a study of regulatory T cells in long-lasting Graves disease. In its sample, this clonotype was seen many times. Time point: newly diagnosed GD, antithyroid drugs for less than 3 months. Construction of the TCR library relied on RNA isolated from PBMCs. Recruitment took place at an endocrinology department in Xi'an, China. Through Arm-PCR of CDR3 regions and iRepertoire HTBI primers, TCR beta libraries were built. How the authors handled the data: Identified segments across samples numbered approximately 62 TRBV and more than 11 TRBJ. TCRdb fed the multiplex PCR reads into MiXCR, producing one record per CDR3 protein. The V and J calls shown here were made by TCRdb, not taken from the authors' results. In the table there are about 440,000 distinct CDR3 sequences, about 16% of which are singletons. This CDR3 comprises 14 residues. Germline loops: CDR1 MNHEY, CDR2 SMNVEV (reference sequence). The germline V and J ends were trimmed by 0 bases and 8 bases, with 13 bases remaining between them.

This same sample was also part of a study on T cells in Graves' hyperthyroidism and ophthalmopathy. That report adds: Researchers ran a first-round RT-PCR on the TCR CDR3 using the HTBI primer set. Most clonotypes expanded in the thyroid (above 0.001) were also present in blood.

This chain connects TRBV27 to TRBJ1-1; weak D call: TRBD1 (5 bases). This TCR was recovered from a woman aged 30 to 39 with Graves disease. Sequenced here: peripheral blood mononuclear cells (PBMCs), sampled at new diagnosis, from a patient treated with antithyroid drugs. The CDR3 sequence is CASSLSETALEAFF. The DNA for the CDR3 is TGTGCCAGCAGTTTATCCGAGACAGCCCTGGAAGCTTTCTTT.